Shown below are 10 T cell receptor beta chains from a single sample sequenced in a study of blood T cell repertoires in COVID-19. Assay: immunoSEQ multiplex PCR; the TCRdb copy retains only in-frame clones and omits some. The data contain more than 300,000 clones, roughly 90% of them seen just once; the ten biggest clones take up roughly 20%. Sequences were obtained from PBMCs or T cells enriched from blood (not recorded which). These receptors all come from a woman in her twenties or thirties who had recovered from COVID-19.

The V call is TRBV28, the J call TRBJ2-1; D may be TRBD2 (6 bases). There are 15 residues in the CDR3. From germline, CDR1 is MDHEN and CDR2 SYDVKM. V was trimmed by 5 bases and J by 9 bases, leaving 20 bases between them. The CDR3 nucleotides read TGTGCCAGCAGTCCCCCGGGCGGGGTCGGTGGTGAGCAGTTCTTC. Its translation is CASSPPGGVGGEQFF. The variable domain in full, with the rest retrieved from reference TRBV28 and TRBJ2-1, is DVKVTQSSRYLVKRTGEKVFLECVQDMDHENMFWYRQDPGLGLRLIYFSYDVKMKEKGDIPEGYSVSREKKERFSLILESASTNQTSMYLCASSPPGGVGGEQFFGPGTRLTVL.

The gene calls are TRBV19 and TRBJ2-7, with 8 positions matching TRBD2. J was trimmed by 1 base and V by 1 base; bases with no gene match: 0. Per germline, CDR1 LNHDA and CDR2 SQIVND (reference sequence). The CDR3 loop spans 14 amino acids. CDR3 DNA sequence: TGTGCCAGTAGTATAGCGGGAGGGTCCTACGAGCAGTACTTC. The encoded protein is CASSIAGGSYEQYF.

This chain uses TRBV6-1 with TRBJ1-2, with a possible D match to TRBD1 (6 bases). Deletions cut 3 bases from V and 6 bases from J, with 17 bases between. Germline V gene lookup returns CDR1 MNHNS and CDR2 SASEGT. This CDR3 region has 15 residues. DNA for the CDR3: TGTGCCAGCAGTGACGTAACAGGGAAGAGTCATGGCTACACCTTC. Amino acid sequence: CASSDVTGKSHGYTF.

The rearrangement uses TRBV18 and TRBJ2-2; no clear D gene. The CDR3 sequence is 15 residues long. CDR1 and CDR2 (germline): KGHSH, LQKENI. Trimming removed 3 bases from V and 1 base from J, with 9 bases in between. The CDR3 loop reads CASSPATGNTGELFF. Written as DNA, the CDR3 is TGTGCCAGCTCACCGGCGACGGGGAACACCGGGGAGCTGTTTTTT. Variable domain in full (rest from reference TRBV18 and TRBJ2-2): NAGVMQNPRHLVRRRGQEARLRCSPMKGHSHVYWYRQLPEEGLKFMVYLQKENIIDESGMPKERFSAEFPKEGPSILRIQQVVRGDSAAYFCASSPATGNTGELFFGEGSRLTVL.

The chain has TRBV7-2 and TRBJ2-1, with TRBD2 as a possible D gene (6 bases). With 7 bases removed from V and 2 bases from J, the gap between germline ends came to 15 bases. CDR1 SGHTA and CDR2 FQGNSA come from the germline V gene. CDR3 size: 15 residues. The CDR3 DNA follows: TGTGCCAGCACTGTGGGACTGGGGGCCTACAATGAGCAGTTCTTC. It codes for CASTVGLGAYNEQFF.

This clone was seen only once. This chain connects TRBV30 to TRBJ2-2; TRBD1 might be the D (6 bases). The CDR3 covers 13 residues. Trimming cost V 6 bases and J 6 bases, with 14 bases left between them. CDR1 is GTSNPN, CDR2 SVGIG, per germline (reference sequence). The DNA of the CDR3 is TGTGCCTGCACAGGGCGAGGTCCCGGGGAGCTGTTTTTT. It yields the protein CACTGRGPGELFF.

V gene TRBV4-3 combines with J gene TRBJ2-2; weak D call: TRBD2 (5 bases). Per germline, CDR1 LGHNA and CDR2 YSLEER. V was trimmed by 1 base and J by 3 bases, leaving 9 bases between them. The CDR3 is 15 residues long. The CDR3 DNA sequence: TGCGCCAGCAGCCAAGGGGGAGATTACACCGGGGAGCTGTTTTTT. Amino acids: CASSQGGDYTGELFF.

The chain joins TRBV7-9 to TRBJ1-2, with D possibly matching TRBD1 (5 bases). The CDR3 extends over 14 amino acids. Per germline, CDR1 SEHNR and CDR2 FQNEAQ (reference sequence). Trimming removed 10 bases at V and 5 bases at J, with 20 bases between. CDR3 sequence reads: CATTSGRLAYGYTF. The DNA of the CDR3 is TGTGCCACCACCTCGGGACGCCTAGCGTATGGCTACACCTTC.

The V gene is TRBV23-1, the J gene TRBJ1-5; D is undetermined. TRBV23-1 is an ORF, with its function uncertain. With 0 bases removed from V and 0 bases from J, the gap between germline ends came to 18 bases. The CDR3 is 19 residues long. CDR3 coding DNA: TGCGCCAGCAGTCAATCGCGTGAGGCAGACCAACATAGCAATCAGCCCCAGCATTTT. Its protein is CASSQSREADQHSNQPQHF.

J is TRBJ1-1 and V is TRBV5-1; TRBD1 aligns across 10 bases. Germline assignment: CDR1 SGHRS and CDR2 YFSETQ. V was pared by 5 bases and J by 4 bases, with 5 bases of the junction left unmatched. The CDR3 runs 14 residues. CDR3 sequence (DNA): TGCGCCAGCAGTCACGGACAGGGGGGCACTGAAGCTTTCTTT. Protein sequence: CASSHGQGGTEAFF.